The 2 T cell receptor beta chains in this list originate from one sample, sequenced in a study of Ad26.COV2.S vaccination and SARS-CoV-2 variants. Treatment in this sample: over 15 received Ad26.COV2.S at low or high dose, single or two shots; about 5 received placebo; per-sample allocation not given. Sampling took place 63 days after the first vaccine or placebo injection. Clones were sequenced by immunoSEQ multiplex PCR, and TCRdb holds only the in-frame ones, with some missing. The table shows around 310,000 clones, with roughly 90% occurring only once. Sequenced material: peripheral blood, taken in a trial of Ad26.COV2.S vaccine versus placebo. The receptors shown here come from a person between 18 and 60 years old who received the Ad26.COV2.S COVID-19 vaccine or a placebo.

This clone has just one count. The CDR3 sequence: CASSQDYHRMTGNTEAFF. The CDR3 region has the DNA TGCGCCAGCAGCCAAGATTACCACCGAATGACAGGGAACACTGAAGCTTTCTTT. The J gene is TRBJ1-1, the V gene TRBV4-1, with D maybe TRBD1 (6 bases). CDR1 and CDR2 (germline): MGHRA, YSYEKL. There are 18 residues in the CDR3. V gave up 0 bases and J gave up 1 base, with 18 bases separating them.

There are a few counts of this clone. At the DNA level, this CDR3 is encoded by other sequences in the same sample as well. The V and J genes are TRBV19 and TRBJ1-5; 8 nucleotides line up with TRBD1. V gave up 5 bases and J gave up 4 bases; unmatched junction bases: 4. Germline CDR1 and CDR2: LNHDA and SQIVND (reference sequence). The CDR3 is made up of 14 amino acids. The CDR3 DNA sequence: TGTGCCAGTAGTGTTCGACAGGGGAATCAGCCCCAGCATTTT. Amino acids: CASSVRQGNQPQHF.